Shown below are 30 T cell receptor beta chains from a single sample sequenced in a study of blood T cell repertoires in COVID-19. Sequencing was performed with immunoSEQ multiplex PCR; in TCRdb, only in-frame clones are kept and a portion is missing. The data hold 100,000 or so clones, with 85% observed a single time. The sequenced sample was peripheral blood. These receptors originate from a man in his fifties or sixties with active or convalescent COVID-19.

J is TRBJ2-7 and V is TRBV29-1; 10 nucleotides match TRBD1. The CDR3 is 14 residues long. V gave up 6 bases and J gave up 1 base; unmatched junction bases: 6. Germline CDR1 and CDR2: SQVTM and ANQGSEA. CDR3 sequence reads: CSVDGTGESYEQYF. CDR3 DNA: TGCAGCGTCGATGGGACAGGGGAGTCCTACGAGCAGTACTTC.

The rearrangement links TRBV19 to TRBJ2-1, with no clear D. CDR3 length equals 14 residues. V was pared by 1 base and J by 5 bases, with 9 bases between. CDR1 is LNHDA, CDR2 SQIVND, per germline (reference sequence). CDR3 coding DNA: TGTGCCAGTAGTATAGGTCCAGGTCACAATGAGCAGTTCTTC. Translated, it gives CASSIGPGHNEQFF.

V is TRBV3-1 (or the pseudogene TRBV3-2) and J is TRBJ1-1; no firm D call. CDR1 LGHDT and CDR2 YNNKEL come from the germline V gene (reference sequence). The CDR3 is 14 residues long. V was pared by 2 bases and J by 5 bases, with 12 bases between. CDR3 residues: CASSQMGRSTEAFF. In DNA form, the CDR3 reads TGTGCCAGCAGCCAAATGGGCAGATCAACTGAAGCTTTCTTT.

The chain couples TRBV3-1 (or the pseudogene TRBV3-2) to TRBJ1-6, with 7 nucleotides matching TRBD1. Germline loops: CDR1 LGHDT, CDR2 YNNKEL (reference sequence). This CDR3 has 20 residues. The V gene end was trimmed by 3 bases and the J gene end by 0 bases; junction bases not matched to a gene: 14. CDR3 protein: CASSQRQGVGLNSYNSPLHF. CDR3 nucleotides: TGTGCCAGCAGCCAGAGACAGGGCGTCGGTCTTAACTCCTATAATTCACCCCTCCACTTT.

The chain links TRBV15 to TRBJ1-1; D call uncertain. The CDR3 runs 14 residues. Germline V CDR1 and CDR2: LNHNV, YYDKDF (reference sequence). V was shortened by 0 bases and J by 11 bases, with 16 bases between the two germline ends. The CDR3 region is CATSRDRPGGWAFF. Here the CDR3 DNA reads TGTGCCACCAGCAGAGATCGGCCGGGAGGATGGGCTTTCTTT.

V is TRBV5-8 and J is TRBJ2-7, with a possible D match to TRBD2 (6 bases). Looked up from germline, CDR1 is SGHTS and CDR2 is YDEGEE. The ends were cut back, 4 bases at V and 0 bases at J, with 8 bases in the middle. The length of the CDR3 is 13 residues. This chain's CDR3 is CASSGDFSYEQYF. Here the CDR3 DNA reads TGTGCCAGCAGCGGGGACTTCTCCTACGAGCAGTACTTC.

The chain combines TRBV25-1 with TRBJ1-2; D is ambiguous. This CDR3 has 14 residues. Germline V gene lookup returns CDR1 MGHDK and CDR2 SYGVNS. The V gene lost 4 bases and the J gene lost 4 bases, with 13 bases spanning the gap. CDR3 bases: TGTGCCAGCAGTGGGCGACACACCTCCTATGGCTACACCTTC. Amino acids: CASSGRHTSYGYTF.

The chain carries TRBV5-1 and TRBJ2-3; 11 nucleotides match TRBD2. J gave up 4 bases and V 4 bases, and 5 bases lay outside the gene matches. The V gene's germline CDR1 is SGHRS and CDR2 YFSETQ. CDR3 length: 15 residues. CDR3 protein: CASSQLAGDADTQYF. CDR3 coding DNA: TGCGCCAGCAGCCAACTAGCGGGAGACGCAGATACGCAGTATTTT.

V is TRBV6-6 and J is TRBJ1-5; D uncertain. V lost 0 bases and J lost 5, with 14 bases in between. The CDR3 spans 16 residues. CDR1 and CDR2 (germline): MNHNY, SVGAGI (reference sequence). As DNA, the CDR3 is TGTGCCAGCAGTTACTCAGGACCCGGGAGGGATCAGCCCCAGCATTTT. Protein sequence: CASSYSGPGRDQPQHF.

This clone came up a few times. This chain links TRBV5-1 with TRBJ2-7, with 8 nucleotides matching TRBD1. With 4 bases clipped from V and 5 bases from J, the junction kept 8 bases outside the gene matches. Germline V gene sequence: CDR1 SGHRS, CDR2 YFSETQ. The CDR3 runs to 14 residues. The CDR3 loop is CASSIGQGTNEQYF. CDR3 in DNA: TGCGCCAGCAGCATCGGACAGGGTACAAACGAGCAGTACTTC.

Written as DNA, the CDR3 is TGCGCCAGCAGTGCCCAGGGGAGCACTGAAGCTTTCTTT. Protein product: CASSAQGSTEAFF. J is TRBJ1-1 and V is TRBV10-1; a weak D match, TRBD1 (6 bases). The CDR3 spans 13 residues. Looked up from germline, CDR1 is WNHNN and CDR2 is SYGVQD (reference sequence). The V end lost 4 bases, the J end lost 4 bases, and 10 bases lay between the germline ends.

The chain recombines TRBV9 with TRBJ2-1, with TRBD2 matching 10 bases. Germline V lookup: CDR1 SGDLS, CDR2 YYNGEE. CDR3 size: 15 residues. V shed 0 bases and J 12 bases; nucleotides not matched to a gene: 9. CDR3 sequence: CASSVEASGGRAQFF. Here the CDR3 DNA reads TGTGCCAGCAGCGTAGAGGCTAGCGGGGGCAGGGCGCAGTTCTTC.

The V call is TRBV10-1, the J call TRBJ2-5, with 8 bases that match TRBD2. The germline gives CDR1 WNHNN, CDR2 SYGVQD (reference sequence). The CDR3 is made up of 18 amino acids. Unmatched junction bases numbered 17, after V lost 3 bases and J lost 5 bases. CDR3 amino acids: CASSEGGREVRARETQYF. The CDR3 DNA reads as TGCGCCAGCAGTGAAGGAGGGCGGGAGGTACGGGCAAGGGAGACCCAGTACTTC.

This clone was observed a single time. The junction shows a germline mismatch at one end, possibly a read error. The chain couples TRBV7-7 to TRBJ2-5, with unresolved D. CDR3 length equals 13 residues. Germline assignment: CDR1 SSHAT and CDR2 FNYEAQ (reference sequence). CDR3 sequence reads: CASSSQTQETQYF. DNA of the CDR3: TGTGCTAGCAGCTCACAGACCCAAGAGACCCAGTACTTC.

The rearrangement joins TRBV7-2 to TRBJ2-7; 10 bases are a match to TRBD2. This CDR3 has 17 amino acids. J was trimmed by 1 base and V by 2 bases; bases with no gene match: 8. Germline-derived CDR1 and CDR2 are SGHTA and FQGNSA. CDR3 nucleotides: TGTGCCAGCAGCTTAACAAGCGGGAGGGCCAGATCCTACGAGCAGTACTTC. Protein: CASSLTSGRARSYEQYF. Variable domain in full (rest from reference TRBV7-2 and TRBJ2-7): GAGVSQSPSNKVTEKGKDVELRCDPISGHTALYWYRQSLGQGLEFLIYFQGNSAPDKSGLPSDRFSAERTGGSVSTLTIQRTQQEDSAVYLCASSLTSGRARSYEQYFGPGTRLTVT.

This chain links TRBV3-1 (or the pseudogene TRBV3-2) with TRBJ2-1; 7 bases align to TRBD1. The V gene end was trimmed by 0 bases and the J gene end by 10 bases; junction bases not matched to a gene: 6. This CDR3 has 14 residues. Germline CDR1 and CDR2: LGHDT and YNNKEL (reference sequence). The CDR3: CASSQDSTGREQFF. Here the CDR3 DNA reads TGTGCCAGCAGCCAAGATTCGACAGGGCGGGAGCAGTTCTTC.

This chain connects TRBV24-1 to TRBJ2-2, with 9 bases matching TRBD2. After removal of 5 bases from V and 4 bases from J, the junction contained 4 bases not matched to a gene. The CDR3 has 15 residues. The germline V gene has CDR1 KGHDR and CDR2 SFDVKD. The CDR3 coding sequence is TGTGCCACCAGTGGAACTAGCGGGCGCACCGGGGAGCTGTTTTTT. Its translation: CATSGTSGRTGELFF.

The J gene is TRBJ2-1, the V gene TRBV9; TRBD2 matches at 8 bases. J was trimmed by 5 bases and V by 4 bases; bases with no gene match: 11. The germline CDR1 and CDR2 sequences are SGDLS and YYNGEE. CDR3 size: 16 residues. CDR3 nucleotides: TGTGCCAGCAGCCCAGACCCGGGGGGGGGAGACAATGAGCAGTTCTTC. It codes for CASSPDPGGGDNEQFF.

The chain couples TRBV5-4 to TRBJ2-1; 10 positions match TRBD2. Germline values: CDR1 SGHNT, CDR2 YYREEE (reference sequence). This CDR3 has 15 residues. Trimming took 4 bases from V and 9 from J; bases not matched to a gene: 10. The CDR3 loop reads CASSQGLAVRGEQFF. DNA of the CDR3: TGTGCCAGCAGCCAAGGACTAGCGGTTCGAGGTGAGCAGTTCTTC.

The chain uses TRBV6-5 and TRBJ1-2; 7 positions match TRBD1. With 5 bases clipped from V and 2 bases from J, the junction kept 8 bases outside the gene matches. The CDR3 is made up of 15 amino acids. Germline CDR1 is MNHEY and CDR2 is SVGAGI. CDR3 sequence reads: CASSRTTGSNYGYTF. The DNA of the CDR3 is TGTGCCAGCAGTCGCACGACAGGGTCCAACTATGGCTACACCTTC.

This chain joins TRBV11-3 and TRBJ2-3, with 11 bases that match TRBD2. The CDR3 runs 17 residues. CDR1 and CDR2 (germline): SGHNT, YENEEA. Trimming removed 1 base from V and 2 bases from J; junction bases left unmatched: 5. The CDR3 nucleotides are TGTGCCAGCAGCTTAGGGTCTAGCGGGAGGTACACAGATACGCAGTATTTT. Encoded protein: CASSLGSSGRYTDTQYF.

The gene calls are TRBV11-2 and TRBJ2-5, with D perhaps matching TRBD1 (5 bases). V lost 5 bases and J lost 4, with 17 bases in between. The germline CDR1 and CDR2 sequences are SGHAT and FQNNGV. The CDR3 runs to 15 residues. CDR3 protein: CASSAETGFRETQYF. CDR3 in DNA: TGTGCCAGCAGCGCAGAAACAGGCTTCAGAGAGACCCAGTACTTC.

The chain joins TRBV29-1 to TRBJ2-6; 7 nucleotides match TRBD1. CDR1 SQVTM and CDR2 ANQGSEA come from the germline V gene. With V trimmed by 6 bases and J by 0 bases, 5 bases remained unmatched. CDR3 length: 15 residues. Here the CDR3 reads CSVAGQDSGANVLTF. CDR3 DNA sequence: TGCAGCGTGGCCGGACAGGACTCTGGGGCCAACGTCCTGACTTTC.

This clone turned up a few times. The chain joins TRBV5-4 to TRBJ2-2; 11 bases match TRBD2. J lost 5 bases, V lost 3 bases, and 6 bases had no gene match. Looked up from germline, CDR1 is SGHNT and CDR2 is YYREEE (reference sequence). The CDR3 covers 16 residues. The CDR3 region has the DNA TGTGCCAGCAGCTGGGCGGCTAGCGGGAGGACCGGGGAGCTGTTTTTT. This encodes CASSWAASGRTGELFF. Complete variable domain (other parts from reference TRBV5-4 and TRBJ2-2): ETGVTQSPTHLIKTRGQQVTLRCSSQSGHNTVSWYQQALGQGPQFIFQYYREEENGRGNFPPRFSGLQFPNYSSELNVNALELDDSALYLCASSWAASGRTGELFFGEGSRLTVL.

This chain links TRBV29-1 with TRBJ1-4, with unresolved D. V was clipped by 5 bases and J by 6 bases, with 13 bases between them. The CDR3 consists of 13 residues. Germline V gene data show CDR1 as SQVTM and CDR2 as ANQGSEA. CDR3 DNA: TGCAGCGTTACCGTGCCAGTTGATGAAAAACTGTTTTTT. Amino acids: CSVTVPVDEKLFF.

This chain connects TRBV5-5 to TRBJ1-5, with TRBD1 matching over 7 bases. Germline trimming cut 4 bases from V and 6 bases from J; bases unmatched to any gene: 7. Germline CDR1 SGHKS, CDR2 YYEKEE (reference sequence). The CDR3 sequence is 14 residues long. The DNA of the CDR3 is TGTGCCAGCAGCCCGGACAGGTTGGGTCAGCCCCAGCATTTT. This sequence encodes CASSPDRLGQPQHF.

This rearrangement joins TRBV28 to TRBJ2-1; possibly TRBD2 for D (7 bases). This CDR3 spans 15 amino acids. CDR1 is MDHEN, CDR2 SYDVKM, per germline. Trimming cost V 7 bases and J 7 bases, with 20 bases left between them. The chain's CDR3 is CASTRGGAGPNEQFF. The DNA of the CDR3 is TGTGCCAGCACCCGTGGGGGGGCGGGGCCGAATGAGCAGTTCTTC.

The CDR3 sequence: CASSLANSYEQYF. The CDR3 region has the DNA TGTGCCAGCAGCTTGGCCAATTCCTACGAGCAGTACTTC. The V gene is TRBV11-2, the J gene TRBJ2-7; D gene uncertain. CDR1 is SGHAT, CDR2 FQNNGV, per germline. V lost 3 bases to trimming and J lost 1 base, with 7 bases between them. This CDR3 contains 13 residues. The full variable domain, rest sourced from reference TRBV11-2 and TRBJ2-7, is EAGVAQSPRYKIIEKRQSVAFWCNPISGHATLYWYQQILGQGPKLLIQFQNNGVVDDSQLPKDRFSAERLKGVDSTLKIQPAKLEDSAVYLCASSLANSYEQYFGPGTRLTVT.

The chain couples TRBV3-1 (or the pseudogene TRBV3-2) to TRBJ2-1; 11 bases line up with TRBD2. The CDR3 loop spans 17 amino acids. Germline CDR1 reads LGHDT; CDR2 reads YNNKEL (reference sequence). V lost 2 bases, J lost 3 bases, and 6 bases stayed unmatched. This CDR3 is CASSQPGTSGGYNEQFF. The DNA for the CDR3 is TGTGCCAGCAGCCAACCCGGGACTAGCGGAGGCTACAATGAGCAGTTCTTC.

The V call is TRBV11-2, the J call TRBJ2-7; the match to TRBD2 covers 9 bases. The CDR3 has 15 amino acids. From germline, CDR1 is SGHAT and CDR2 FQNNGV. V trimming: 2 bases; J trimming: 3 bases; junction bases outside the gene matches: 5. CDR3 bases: TGTGCCAGCAGCTTATCTGCTAGCGGGGACTACGAGCAGTACTTC. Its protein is CASSLSASGDYEQYF.